This T cell receptor (beta chain) was sequenced during a study of blood T cell repertoires in COVID-19. Looked up from germline, CDR1 is SGHVS and CDR2 is FQNEAQ. With V trimmed by 8 bases and J by 8 bases, 7 bases remained unmatched. The CDR3 is 12 residues long. Measured with immunoSEQ multiplex PCR; TCRdb has only the in-frame clones, and not every one. The sample contains 200,000 to 300,000 clones, around 88% of which appear only once. V usage is TRBV7-8 and J usage is TRBJ1-2; 8 positions match TRBD1. The sequencing sample was made of peripheral blood. The source is a man older than 75 with acute or convalescent COVID-19. CDR3 protein: CASGYRGVGYTF. The DNA for the CDR3 is TGTGCCAGCGGATACAGGGGGGTCGGCTACACCTTC.